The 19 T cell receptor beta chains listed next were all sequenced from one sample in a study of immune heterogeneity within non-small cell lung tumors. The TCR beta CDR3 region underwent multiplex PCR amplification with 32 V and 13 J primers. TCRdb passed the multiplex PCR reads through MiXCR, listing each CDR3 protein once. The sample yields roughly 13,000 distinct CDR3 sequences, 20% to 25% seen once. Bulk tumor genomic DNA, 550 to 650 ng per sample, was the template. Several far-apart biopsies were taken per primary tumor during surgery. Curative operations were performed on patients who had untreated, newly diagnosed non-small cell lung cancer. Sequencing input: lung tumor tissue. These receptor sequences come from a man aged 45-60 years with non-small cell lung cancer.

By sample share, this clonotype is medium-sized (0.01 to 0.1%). CDR3 bases: TGTGCCAGTAGCCCTCAGGGGGCGTCCACCGGGGAGCTGTTTTTT. It encodes CASSPQGASTGELFF. The chain is built from TRBV19 and TRBJ2-2, with 8 bases aligning to TRBD1. CDR1 and CDR2 (germline): LNHDA, SQIVND (reference sequence). J was trimmed by 4 bases and V by 6 bases; bases with no gene match: 7. CDR3 length equals 15 residues.

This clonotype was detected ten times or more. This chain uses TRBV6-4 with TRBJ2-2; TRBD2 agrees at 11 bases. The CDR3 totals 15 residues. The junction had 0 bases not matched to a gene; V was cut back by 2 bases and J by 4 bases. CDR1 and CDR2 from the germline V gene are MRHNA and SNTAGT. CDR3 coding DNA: TGTGCCAGCAGTGACACTAGCGGGGGCACCGGGGAGCTGTTTTTT. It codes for CASSDTSGGTGELFF.

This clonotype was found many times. CDR3 DNA: TGTGCCAGCAGCGCCCCCCCGTGGGACACCGGGGAGCTGTTTTTT. Amino acid sequence: CASSAPPWDTGELFF. V is TRBV9 and J is TRBJ2-2; D ambiguous. CDR1 and CDR2 (germline): SGDLS, YYNGEE. V was trimmed by 3 bases and J by 3 bases, leaving 12 bases between them. This CDR3 is 15 amino acids long.

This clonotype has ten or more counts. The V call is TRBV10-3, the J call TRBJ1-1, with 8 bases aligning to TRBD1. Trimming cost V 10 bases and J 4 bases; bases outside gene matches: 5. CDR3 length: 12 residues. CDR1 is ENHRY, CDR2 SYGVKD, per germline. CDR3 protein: CATDRGGTEAFF. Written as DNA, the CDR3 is TGTGCCACCGACAGGGGTGGCACTGAAGCTTTCTTT.

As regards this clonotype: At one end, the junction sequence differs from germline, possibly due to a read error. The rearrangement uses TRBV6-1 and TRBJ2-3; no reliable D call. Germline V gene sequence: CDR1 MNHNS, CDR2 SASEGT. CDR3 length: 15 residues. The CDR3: CASSELGVDPDTHNF. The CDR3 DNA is TGTGCCAGCAGTGAATTGGGTGTGGATCCGGATACGCACAATTTT.

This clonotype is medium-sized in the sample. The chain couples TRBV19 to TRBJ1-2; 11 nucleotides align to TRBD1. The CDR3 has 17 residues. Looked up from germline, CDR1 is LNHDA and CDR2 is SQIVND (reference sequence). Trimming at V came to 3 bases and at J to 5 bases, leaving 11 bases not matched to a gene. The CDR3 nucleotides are TGTGCCAGTAGTATCTCCCAGGACAGGGGGCAGAAATATGGCTACACCTTC. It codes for CASSISQDRGQKYGYTF.

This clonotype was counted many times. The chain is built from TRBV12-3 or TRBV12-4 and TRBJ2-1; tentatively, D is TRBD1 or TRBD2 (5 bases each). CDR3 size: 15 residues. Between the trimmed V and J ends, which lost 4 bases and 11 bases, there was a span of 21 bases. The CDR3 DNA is TGTGCCAGCAGTTCACAACCCCCGGGACCAGGAAAGCAGTTCTTC. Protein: CASSSQPPGPGKQFF.

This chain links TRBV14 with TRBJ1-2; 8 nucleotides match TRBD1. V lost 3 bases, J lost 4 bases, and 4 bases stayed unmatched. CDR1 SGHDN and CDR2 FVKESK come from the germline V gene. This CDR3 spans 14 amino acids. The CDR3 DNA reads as TGTGCCAGCAGCCATCCGGGACAGGCCTATGGCTACACCTTC. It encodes CASSHPGQAYGYTF.

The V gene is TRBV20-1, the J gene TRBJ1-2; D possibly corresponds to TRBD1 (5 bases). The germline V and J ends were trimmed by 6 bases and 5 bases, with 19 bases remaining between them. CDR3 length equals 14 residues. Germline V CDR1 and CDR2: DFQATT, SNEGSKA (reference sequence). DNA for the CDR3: TGCAGTGCCACCCGGGACCGCGGGGGGTATGGCTACACCTTC. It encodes CSATRDRGGYGYTF.

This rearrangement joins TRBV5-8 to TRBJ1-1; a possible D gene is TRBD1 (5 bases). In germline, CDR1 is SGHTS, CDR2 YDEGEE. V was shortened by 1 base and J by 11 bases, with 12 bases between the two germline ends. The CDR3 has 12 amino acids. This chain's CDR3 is CASSLRGVWAFF. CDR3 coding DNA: TGTGCCAGCAGCTTGAGAGGGGTGTGGGCTTTCTTT.

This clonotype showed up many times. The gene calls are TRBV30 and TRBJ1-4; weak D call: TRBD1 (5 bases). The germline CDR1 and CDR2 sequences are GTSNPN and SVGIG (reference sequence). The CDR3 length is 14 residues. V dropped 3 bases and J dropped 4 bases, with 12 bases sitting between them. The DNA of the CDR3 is TGTGCCTGGAGCTGGGGCCGCCTTAATGAAAAACTGTTTTTT. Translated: CAWSWGRLNEKLFF. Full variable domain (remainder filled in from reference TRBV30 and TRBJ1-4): SQTIHQWPATLVQPVGSPLSLECTVEGTSNPNLYWYRQAAGRGLQLLFYSVGIGQISSEVPQNLSASRPQDRQFILSSKKLLLSDSGFYLCAWSWGRLNEKLFFGSGTQLSVL.

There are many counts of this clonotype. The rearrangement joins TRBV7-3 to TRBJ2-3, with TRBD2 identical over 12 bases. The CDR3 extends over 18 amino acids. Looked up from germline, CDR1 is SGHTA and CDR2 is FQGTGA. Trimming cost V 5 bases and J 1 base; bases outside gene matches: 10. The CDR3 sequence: CASSQGILAGGRTDTQYF. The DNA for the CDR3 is TGTGCCAGCAGCCAAGGAATACTAGCGGGGGGCCGCACAGATACGCAGTATTTT. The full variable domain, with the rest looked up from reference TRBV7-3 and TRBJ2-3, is GAGVSQTPSNKVTEKGKYVELRCDPISGHTALYWYRQSLGQGPEFLIYFQGTGAADDSGLPNDRFFAVRPEGSVSTLKIQRTERGDSAVYLCASSQGILAGGRTDTQYFGPGTRLTVL.

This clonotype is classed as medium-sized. Here the CDR3 reads CASSFLQGTDTQYF. DNA for the CDR3: TGTGCCAGCAGTTTCTTACAGGGCACAGATACGCAGTATTTT. The V call is TRBV28, the J call TRBJ2-3; D perhaps matches TRBD1 (5 bases). Germline assignment: CDR1 MDHEN and CDR2 SYDVKM. The CDR3 is 14 residues long. V lost 3 bases to trimming and J lost 1 base, with 8 bases between them.

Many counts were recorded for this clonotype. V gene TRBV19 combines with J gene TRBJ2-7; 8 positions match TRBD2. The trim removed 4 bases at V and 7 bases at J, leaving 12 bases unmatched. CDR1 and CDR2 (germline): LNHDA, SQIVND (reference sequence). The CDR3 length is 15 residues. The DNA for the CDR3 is TGTGCCAGTAGTACGGACGGATTTCGGGGGGGAGAGCAGTACTTC. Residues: CASSTDGFRGGEQYF.

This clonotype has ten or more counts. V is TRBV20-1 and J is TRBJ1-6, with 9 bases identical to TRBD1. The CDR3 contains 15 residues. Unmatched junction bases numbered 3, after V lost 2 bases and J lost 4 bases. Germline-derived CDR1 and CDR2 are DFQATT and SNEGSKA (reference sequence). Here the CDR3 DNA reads TGCAGTGCTAGACCGGGACAGGGATATAATTCACCCCTCCACTTT. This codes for CSARPGQGYNSPLHF.

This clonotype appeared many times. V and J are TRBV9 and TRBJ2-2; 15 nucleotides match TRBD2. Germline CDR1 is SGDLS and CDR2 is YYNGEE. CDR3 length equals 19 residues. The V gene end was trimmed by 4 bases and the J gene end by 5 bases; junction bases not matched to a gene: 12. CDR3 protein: CASSSALGLAGGRTGELFF. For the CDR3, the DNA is TGTGCCAGCAGCTCCGCCCTGGGACTAGCGGGGGGTAGGACCGGGGAGCTGTTTTTT.

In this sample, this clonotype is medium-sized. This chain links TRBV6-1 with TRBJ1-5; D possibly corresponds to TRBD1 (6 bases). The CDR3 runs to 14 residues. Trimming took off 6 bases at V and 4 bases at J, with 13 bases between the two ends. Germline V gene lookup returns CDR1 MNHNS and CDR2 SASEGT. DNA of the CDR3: TGTGCCAGCAGACCATCCCAGGGGAATCAGCCCCAGCATTTT. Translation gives CASRPSQGNQPQHF.

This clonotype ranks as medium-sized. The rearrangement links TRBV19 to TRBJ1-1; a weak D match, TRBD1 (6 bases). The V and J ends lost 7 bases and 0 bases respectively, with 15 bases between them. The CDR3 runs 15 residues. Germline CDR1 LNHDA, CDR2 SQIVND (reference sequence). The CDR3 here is CASIISDRVNTEAFF. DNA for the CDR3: TGTGCCAGTATCATATCGGACAGAGTGAACACTGAAGCTTTCTTT.

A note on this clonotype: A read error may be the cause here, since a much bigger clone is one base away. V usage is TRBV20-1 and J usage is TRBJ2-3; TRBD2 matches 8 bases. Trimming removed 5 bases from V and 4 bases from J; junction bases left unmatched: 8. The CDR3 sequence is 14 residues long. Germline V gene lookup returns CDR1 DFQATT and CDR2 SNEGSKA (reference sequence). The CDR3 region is CSAGGTSGSDTQYF. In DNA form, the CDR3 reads TGCAGTGCTGGAGGGACTAGTGGGTCAGATACGCAGTATTTT.